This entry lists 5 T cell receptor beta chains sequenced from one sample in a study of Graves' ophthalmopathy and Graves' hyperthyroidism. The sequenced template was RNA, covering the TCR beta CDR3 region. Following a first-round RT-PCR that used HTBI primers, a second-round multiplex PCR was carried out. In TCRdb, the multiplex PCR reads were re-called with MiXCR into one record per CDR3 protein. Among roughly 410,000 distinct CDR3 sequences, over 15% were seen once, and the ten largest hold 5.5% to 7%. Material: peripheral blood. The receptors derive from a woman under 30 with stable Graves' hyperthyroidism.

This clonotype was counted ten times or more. The CDR3 sequence: CASRAHEGASHEQYF. DNA for the CDR3: TGTGCCAGTAGGGCCCACGAGGGGGCGAGCCACGAGCAGTACTTC. The J gene is TRBJ2-7, the V gene TRBV19, with TRBD1 identical over 7 bases. This CDR3 region has 15 residues. Germline CDR1 LNHDA, CDR2 SQIVND (reference sequence). V lost 6 bases, J lost 5 bases, and 13 bases stayed unmatched.

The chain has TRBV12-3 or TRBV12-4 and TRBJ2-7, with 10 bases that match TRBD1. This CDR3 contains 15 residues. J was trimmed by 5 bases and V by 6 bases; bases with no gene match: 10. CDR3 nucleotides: TGTGCCAGCAGCATGCTCCGGGACAGGGGCCACGAGCAGTACTTC. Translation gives CASSMLRDRGHEQYF.

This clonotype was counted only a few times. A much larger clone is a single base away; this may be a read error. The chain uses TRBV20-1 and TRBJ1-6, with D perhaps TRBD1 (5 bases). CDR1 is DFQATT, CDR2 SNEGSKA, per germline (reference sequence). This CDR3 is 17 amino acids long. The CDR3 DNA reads TGCAGTGCTAGAGATGGGGGGTACGGGACCTATGATTCACCCCTCCACTTT. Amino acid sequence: CSARDGGYGTYDSPLHF.

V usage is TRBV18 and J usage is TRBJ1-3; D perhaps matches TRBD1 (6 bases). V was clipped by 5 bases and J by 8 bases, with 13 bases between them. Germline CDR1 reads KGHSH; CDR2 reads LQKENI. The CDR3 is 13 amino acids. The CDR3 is CASSIGQSDTIYF. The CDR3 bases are TGTGCCAGCTCAATTGGACAGTCGGACACCATATATTTT.

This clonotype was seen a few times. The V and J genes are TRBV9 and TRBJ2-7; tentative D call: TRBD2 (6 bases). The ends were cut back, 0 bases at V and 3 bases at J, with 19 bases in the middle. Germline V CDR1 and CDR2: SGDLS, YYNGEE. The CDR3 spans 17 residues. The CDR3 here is CASSVGLRPGGDYEQYF. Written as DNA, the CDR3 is TGTGCCAGCAGCGTAGGACTCAGGCCAGGAGGGGACTACGAGCAGTACTTC. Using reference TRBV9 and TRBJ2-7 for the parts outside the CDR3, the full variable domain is DSGVTQTPKHLITATGQRVTLRCSPRSGDLSVYWYQQSLDQGLQFLIQYYNGEERAKGNILERFSAQQFPDLHSELNLSSLELGDSALYFCASSVGLRPGGDYEQYFGPGTRLTVT.